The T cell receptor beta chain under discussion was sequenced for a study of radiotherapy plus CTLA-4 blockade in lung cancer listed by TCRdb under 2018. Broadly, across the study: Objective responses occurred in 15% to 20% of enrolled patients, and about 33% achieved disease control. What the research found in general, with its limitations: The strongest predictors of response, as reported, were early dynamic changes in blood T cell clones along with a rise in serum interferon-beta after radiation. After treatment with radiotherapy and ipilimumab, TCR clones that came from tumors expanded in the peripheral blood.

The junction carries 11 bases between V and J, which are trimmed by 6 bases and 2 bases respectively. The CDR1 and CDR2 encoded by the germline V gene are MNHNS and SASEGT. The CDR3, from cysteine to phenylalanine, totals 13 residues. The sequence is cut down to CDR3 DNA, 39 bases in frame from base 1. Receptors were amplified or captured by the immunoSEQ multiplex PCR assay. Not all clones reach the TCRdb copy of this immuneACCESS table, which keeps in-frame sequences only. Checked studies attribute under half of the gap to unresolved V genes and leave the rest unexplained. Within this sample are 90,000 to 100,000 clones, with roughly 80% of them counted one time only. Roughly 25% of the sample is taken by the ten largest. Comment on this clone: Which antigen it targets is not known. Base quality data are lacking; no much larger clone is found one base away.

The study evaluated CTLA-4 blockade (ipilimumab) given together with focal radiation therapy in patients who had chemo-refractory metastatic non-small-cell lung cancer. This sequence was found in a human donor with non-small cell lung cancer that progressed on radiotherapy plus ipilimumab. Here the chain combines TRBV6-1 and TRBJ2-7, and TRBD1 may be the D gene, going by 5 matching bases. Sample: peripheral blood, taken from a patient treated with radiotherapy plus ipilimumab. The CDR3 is CASRVARAYEQYF. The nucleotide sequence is TGTGCCAGCAGAGTCGCCAGGGCCTACGAGCAGTACTTC.